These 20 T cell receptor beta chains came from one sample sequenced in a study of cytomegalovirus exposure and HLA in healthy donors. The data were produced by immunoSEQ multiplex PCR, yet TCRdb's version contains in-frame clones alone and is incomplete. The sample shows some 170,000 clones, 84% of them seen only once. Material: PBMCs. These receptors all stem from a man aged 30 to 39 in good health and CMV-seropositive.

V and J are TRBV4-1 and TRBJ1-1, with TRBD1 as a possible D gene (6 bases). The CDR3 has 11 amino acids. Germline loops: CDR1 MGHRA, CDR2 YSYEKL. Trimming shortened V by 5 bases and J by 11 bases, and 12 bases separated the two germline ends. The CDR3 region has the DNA TGCGCCAGCAGCGCAGGCAGGGGCGCTTTCTTT. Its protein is CASSAGRGAFF.

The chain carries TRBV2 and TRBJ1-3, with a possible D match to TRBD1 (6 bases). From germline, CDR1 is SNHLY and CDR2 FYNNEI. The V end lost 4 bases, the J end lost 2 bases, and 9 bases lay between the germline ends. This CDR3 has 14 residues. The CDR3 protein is CASSGTVAGNTIYF. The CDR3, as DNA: TGTGCCAGCAGTGGGACAGTCGCTGGAAACACCATATATTTT.

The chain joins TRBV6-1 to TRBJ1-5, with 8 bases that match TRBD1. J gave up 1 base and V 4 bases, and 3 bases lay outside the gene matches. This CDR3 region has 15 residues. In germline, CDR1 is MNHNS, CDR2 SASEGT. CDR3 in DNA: TGTGCCAGCAGTGGCCGGACAGGGAGCAATCAGCCCCAGCATTTT. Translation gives CASSGRTGSNQPQHF.

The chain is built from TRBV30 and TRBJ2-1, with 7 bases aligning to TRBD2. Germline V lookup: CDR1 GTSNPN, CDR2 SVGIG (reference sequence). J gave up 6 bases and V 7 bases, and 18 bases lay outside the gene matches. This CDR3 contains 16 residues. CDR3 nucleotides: TGTGCCTCCAACGGGGAGGGGTTGGATTTTCGCAATGAGCAGTTCTTC. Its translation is CASNGEGLDFRNEQFF.

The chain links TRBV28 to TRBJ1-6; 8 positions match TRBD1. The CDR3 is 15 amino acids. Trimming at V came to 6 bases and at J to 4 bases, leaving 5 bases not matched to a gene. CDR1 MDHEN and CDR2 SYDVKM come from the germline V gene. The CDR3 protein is CASRGQALYNSPLHF. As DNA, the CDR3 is TGTGCCAGCAGGGGACAGGCCCTTTATAATTCACCCCTCCACTTT.

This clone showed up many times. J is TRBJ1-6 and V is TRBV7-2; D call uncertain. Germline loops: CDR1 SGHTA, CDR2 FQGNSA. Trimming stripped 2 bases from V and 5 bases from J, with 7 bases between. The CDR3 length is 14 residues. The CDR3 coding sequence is TGTGCCAGCAGCTTAAAACATCATAATTCACCCCTCCACTTT. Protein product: CASSLKHHNSPLHF.

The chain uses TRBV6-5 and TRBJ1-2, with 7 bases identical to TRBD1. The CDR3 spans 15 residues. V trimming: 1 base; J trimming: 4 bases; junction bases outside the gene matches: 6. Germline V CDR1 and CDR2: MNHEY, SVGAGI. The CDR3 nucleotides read TGTGCCAGCAGTTACTATAACAGGGGCCCCTATGGCTACACCTTC. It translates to CASSYYNRGPYGYTF.

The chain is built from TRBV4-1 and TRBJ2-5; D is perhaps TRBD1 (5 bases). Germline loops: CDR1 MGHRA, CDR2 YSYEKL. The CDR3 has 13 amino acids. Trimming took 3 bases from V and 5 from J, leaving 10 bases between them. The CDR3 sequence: CASSQVRAETQYF. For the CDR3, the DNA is TGCGCCAGCAGCCAGGTCAGGGCGGAGACCCAGTACTTC.

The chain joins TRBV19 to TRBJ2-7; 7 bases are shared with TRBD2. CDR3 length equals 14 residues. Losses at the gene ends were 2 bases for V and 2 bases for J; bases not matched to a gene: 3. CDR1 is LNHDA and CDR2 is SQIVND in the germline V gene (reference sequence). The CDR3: CASSIRAGTYEQYF. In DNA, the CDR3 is TGTGCCAGTAGTATACGAGCGGGAACCTACGAGCAGTACTTC.

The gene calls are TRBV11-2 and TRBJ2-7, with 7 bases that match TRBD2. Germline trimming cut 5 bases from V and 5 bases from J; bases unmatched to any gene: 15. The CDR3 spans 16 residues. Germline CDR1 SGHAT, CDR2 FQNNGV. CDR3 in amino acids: CASSQTPAGDTHEQYF. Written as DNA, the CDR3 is TGTGCCAGCAGCCAAACCCCCGCGGGAGATACCCACGAGCAGTACTTC.

CDR3 in amino acids: CAISEPTDRGVTYEQYF. The CDR3 region has the DNA TGTGCCATCAGTGAGCCAACCGACAGGGGTGTAACCTACGAGCAGTACTTC. This chain joins TRBV10-3 and TRBJ2-7, with 8 nucleotides matching TRBD1. Unmatched junction bases numbered 11, after V lost 2 bases and J lost 2 bases. The CDR3 spans 17 residues. Germline CDR1 is ENHRY and CDR2 is SYGVKD.

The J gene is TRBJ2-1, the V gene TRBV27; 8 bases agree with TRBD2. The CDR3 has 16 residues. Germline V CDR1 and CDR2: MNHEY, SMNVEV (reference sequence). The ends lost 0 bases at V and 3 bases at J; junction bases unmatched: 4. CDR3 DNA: TGTGCCAGCAGTTTATCGGTCGGGAGGGGCTACAATGAGCAGTTCTTC. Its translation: CASSLSVGRGYNEQFF.

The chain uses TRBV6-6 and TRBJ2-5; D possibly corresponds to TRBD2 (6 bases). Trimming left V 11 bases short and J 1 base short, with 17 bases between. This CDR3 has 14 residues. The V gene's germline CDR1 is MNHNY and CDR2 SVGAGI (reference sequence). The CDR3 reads CAGSGGRFQETQYF. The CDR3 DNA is TGTGCCGGCTCCGGGGGACGGTTCCAAGAGACCCAGTACTTC.

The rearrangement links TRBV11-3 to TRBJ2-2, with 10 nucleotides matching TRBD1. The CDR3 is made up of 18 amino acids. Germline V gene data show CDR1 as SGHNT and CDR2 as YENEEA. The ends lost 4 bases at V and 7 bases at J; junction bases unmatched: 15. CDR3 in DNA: TGTGCCAGCAGCTCTCGAAGATCGGGACAGGGGTTTTTCGGGGAGCTGTTTTTT. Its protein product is CASSSRRSGQGFFGELFF. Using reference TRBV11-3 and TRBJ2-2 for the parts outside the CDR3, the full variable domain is EAGVVQSPRYKIIEKKQPVAFWCNPISGHNTLYWYLQNLGQGPELLIRYENEEAVDDSQLPKDRFSAERLKGVDSTLKIQPAELGDSAVYLCASSSRRSGQGFFGELFFGEGSRLTVL.

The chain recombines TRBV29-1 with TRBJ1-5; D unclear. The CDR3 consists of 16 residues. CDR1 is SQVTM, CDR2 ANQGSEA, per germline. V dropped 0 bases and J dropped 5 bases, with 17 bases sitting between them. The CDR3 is CSVEDCREQRDQPQHF. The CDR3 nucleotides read TGCAGCGTTGAAGATTGCAGAGAACAGAGGGATCAGCCCCAGCATTTT.

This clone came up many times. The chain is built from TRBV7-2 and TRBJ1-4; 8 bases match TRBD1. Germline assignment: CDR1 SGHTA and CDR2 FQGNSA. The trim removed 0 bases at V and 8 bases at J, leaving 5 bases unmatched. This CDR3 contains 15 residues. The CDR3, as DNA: TGTGCCAGCAGCTTAGCGGAGGCAGGGGGCGAAAAACTGTTTTTT. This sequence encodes CASSLAEAGGEKLFF.

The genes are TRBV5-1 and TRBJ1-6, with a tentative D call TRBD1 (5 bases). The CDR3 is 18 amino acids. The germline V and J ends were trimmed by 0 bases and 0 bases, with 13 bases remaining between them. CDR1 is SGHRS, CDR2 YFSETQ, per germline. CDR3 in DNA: TGCGCCAGCAGCTTGGTGGGGCAGAGGAGCTCCTATAATTCACCCCTCCACTTT. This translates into CASSLVGQRSSYNSPLHF. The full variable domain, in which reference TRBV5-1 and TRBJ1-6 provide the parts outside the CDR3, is KAGVTQTPRYLIKTRGQQVTLSCSPISGHRSVSWYQQTPGQGLQFLFEYFSETQRNKGNFPGRFSGRQFSNSRSEMNVSTLELGDSALYLCASSLVGQRSSYNSPLHFGNGTRLTVT.

The CDR3 sequence: CASSLGQNYGYTF. CDR3 in DNA: TGTGCCAGCAGTCTAGGACAGAACTATGGCTACACCTTC. V is TRBV6-5 and J is TRBJ1-2; TRBD1 might be the D (6 bases). CDR1 is MNHEY and CDR2 is SVGAGI in the germline V gene. V lost 5 bases to trimming and J lost 2 bases, with 9 bases between them. The CDR3 is 13 amino acids.

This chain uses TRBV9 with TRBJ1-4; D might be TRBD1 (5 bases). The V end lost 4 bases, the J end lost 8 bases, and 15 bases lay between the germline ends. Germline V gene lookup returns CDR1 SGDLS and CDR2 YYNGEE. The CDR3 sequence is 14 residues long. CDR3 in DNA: TGTGCCAGCAGCCCACGAGGAGGGGCCGAAAAACTGTTTTTT. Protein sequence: CASSPRGGAEKLFF.

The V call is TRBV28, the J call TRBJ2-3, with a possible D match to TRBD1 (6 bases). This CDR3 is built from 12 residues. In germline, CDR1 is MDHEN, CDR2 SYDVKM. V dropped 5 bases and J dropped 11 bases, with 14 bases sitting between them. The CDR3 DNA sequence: TGTGCCAGCAGTCTTAACAAGGGGGAGCAGTATTTT. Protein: CASSLNKGEQYF.